This T cell receptor beta chain was identified during a study of T cells expressing NK-cell markers. Background on the study: It was from sorted CD3+CD56+NKG2C+, CD3+CD56+NKG2C- and CD3+CD56-NKG2C+ T cells that TCR beta repertoires came. In the group of eight sequenced donors, seven were HCMV-seropositive and one was seronegative.

General study results and limits: Of the CD8+ T cells in roughly 6 donors, 1.0-7.0% belonged to dominant NKG2C+ clonotypes.

TCRdb reworked the 5' RACE reads into one entry per CDR3 protein, no DNA. The table for this sample gives 550,000 to 600,000 distinct CDR3 sequences. The germline V gene has CDR1 MNHEY and CDR2 SVGAGI. This CDR3 is built from 17 residues. On this clonotype: The antigen is unknown.

This receptor was identified in a man between 18 and 29 years old in good health. The J gene is TRBJ1-2, the V gene TRBV6-5; TCRdb gives TRBD1 as the D gene, but with no DNA this cannot be confirmed. The sample was blood T cells: a sorted CD56 or NKG2C T cell subset, CD4+ or CD8+ T cells, or bulk PBMC T cells (not recorded which). The CDR3 region is CASSYSEVGRGVSGYTF.